Listed here are 23 T cell receptor beta chains from one sample, sequenced in a study of blood T cell repertoires in COVID-19. The protocol was immunoSEQ multiplex PCR, while the TCRdb copy is restricted to in-frame clones and leaves out a portion. The table has around 46,000 clones, 65% to 85% seen once. Sequencing used peripheral blood. The receptors derive from a human donor with active or convalescent COVID-19. The donor label of this sample is uncertain.

CDR3 region: CASSQQIPGLVILGELFF. CDR3 nucleotides: TGCGCCAGCAGCCAACAAATTCCGGGACTAGTGATACTCGGGGAGCTGTTTTTT. The rearrangement joins TRBV4-3 to TRBJ2-2, with TRBD2 matching 8 bases. Germline V gene sequence: CDR1 LGHNA, CDR2 YSLEER. The CDR3 runs 18 residues. V lost 2 bases to trimming and J lost 7 bases; unmatched junction nucleotides: 15.

The chain recombines TRBV20-1 with TRBJ2-3; no firm D call. The CDR3 contains 15 residues. Germline CDR1 and CDR2: DFQATT and SNEGSKA (reference sequence). V lost 6 bases, J lost 0 bases, and 16 bases lay in between. The CDR3 reads CSASPPAGSTDTQYF. DNA of the CDR3: TGCAGTGCCAGTCCGCCGGCCGGGAGCACAGATACGCAGTATTTT.

V usage is TRBV12-3 or TRBV12-4 and J usage is TRBJ1-5; D call uncertain. The CDR3 consists of 12 residues. Trimming removed 2 bases from V and 7 bases from J, with 6 bases in between. The CDR3 bases are TGTGCCAGCAGTTTAAGCGGCCAGCCCCAGCATTTT. Its translation: CASSLSGQPQHF.

The chain uses TRBV11-3 and TRBJ2-1; 8 positions match TRBD2. Looked up from germline, CDR1 is SGHNT and CDR2 is YENEEA. This CDR3 is 13 amino acids long. V gave up 0 bases and J gave up 15 bases; unmatched junction bases: 7. This chain's CDR3 is CASSLEEGTSPFF. CDR3 in DNA: TGTGCCAGCAGCTTAGAGGAGGGGACTAGTCCGTTCTTC.

The rearrangement uses TRBV3-1 (or the pseudogene TRBV3-2) and TRBJ1-2; 8 bases match TRBD1. Germline values: CDR1 LGHDT, CDR2 YNNKEL (reference sequence). The CDR3 has 15 residues. After removal of 2 bases from V and 7 bases from J, the junction contained 9 bases not matched to a gene. CDR3 amino acids: CASSQQVLTGAGYTF. The CDR3 bases are TGTGCCAGCAGCCAACAAGTACTGACAGGGGCTGGCTACACCTTC.

CDR3 nucleotide sequence: TGTGCCAGCAGCTTCCCGACAGAACCCGCTGAAGCTTTCTTT. Encoded protein: CASSFPTEPAEAFF. The V gene is TRBV5-6, the J gene TRBJ1-1, with D possibly being TRBD1 (5 bases). CDR1 is SGHDT and CDR2 is YYEEEE in the germline V gene. The CDR3 has 14 residues. Trimming shortened V by 2 bases and J by 6 bases, and 14 bases separated the two germline ends.

The chain is built from TRBV4-1 and TRBJ2-5; 7 bases map to TRBD2. The length of the CDR3 is 14 residues. Germline trimming cut 4 bases from V and 4 bases from J; bases unmatched to any gene: 6. Germline V gene lookup returns CDR1 MGHRA and CDR2 YSYEKL. The CDR3 DNA follows: TGCGCCAGCAGCCGAGGGACTACACCAGAGACCCAGTACTTC. As protein: CASSRGTTPETQYF.

The chain recombines TRBV25-1 with TRBJ1-1; D possibly corresponds to TRBD1 (5 bases). Per germline, CDR1 MGHDK and CDR2 SYGVNS. The CDR3 is made up of 13 amino acids. V gave up 6 bases and J gave up 0 bases, with 8 bases separating them. CDR3 protein: CASREQVNTEAFF. DNA for the CDR3: TGTGCCAGCAGGGAACAGGTGAACACTGAAGCTTTCTTT.

The chain recombines TRBV18 with TRBJ2-1; 10 nucleotides align to TRBD1. Per the germline V gene, CDR1 is KGHSH and CDR2 is LQKENI. Losses at the gene ends were 6 bases for V and 8 bases for J; bases not matched to a gene: 7. This CDR3 spans 14 amino acids. The chain's CDR3 is CASSRGQGKYEQFF. DNA of the CDR3: TGTGCCAGCTCGCGGGGACAGGGGAAGTATGAGCAGTTCTTC.

V and J are TRBV19 and TRBJ2-1; TRBD2 matches 8 bases. V dropped 6 bases and J dropped 5; count of bases not matched to a gene: 12. Per germline, CDR1 LNHDA and CDR2 SQIVND (reference sequence). This CDR3 is 16 amino acids long. The CDR3 nucleotides are TGTGCCAGTAGGGAATCTTCCCAGCGGGGGCACAATGAGCAGTTCTTC. Translated, it gives CASRESSQRGHNEQFF.

V and J are TRBV6-5 and TRBJ2-7; 9 bases are a match to TRBD1. This CDR3 is built from 12 residues. V lost 11 bases to trimming and J lost 0 bases; unmatched junction nucleotides: 2. Germline loops: CDR1 MNHEY, CDR2 SVGAGI. For the CDR3, the DNA is TGTGCCGCGACAGGGGGCTCCTACGAGCAGTACTTC. It encodes CAATGGSYEQYF.

CDR3: CASSLGRGSDFNEKLFF. CDR3 sequence (DNA): TGTGCCAGTAGCCTGGGGAGAGGGAGTGATTTTAATGAAAAACTGTTTTTT. This rearrangement joins TRBV19 to TRBJ1-4; D gene ambiguous. With 6 bases removed from V and 4 bases from J, the gap between germline ends came to 21 bases. The CDR3 has 17 amino acids. Per germline, CDR1 LNHDA and CDR2 SQIVND (reference sequence).

The chain links TRBV24-1 to TRBJ1-2, with TRBD1 matching over 9 bases. With 4 bases clipped from V and 3 bases from J, the junction kept 11 bases outside the gene matches. The CDR3 spans 17 residues. The germline gives CDR1 KGHDR, CDR2 SFDVKD. CDR3 loop: CATSDSGTGQGYYGYTF. CDR3 sequence (DNA): TGTGCCACCAGTGACTCCGGGACAGGGCAGGGGTACTATGGCTACACCTTC.

This rearrangement joins TRBV19 to TRBJ2-7, with D maybe TRBD1 (5 bases). V was trimmed by 9 bases and J by 1 base, leaving 16 bases between them. The CDR3 sequence is 14 residues long. The germline V gene encodes CDR1 LNHDA and CDR2 SQIVND (reference sequence). CDR3 residues: CASQPRGQSYEQYF. The CDR3 DNA reads as TGTGCCAGCCAACCGCGTGGACAATCCTACGAGCAGTACTTC. Full variable domain (rest looked up from reference TRBV19 and TRBJ2-7): DGGITQSPKYLFRKEGQNVTLSCEQNLNHDAMYWYRQDPGQGLRLIYYSQIVNDFQKGDIAEGYSVSREKKESFPLTVTSAQKNPTAFYLCASQPRGQSYEQYFGPGTRLTVT.

This clone occurred a few times. This chain connects TRBV28 to TRBJ1-1; 7 bases match TRBD1. This CDR3 spans 14 amino acids. With V trimmed by 4 bases and J by 5 bases, 7 bases remained unmatched. Germline CDR1 reads MDHEN; CDR2 reads SYDVKM. The CDR3 reads CASSSTGRGTEAFF. CDR3 nucleotides: TGTGCCAGCAGTTCGACAGGGCGTGGGACTGAAGCTTTCTTT.

V and J are TRBV19 and TRBJ1-2, with D unclear. This CDR3 region has 15 residues. V lost 3 bases, J lost 1 base, and 12 bases lay in between. Germline-derived CDR1 and CDR2 are LNHDA and SQIVND (reference sequence). The CDR3 sequence: CASSIKLSGNYGYTF. CDR3 nucleotide sequence: TGTGCCAGTAGTATTAAGCTGAGTGGTAACTATGGCTACACCTTC.

The J gene is TRBJ1-2, the V gene TRBV19; unclear D gene. The CDR3 is made up of 14 amino acids. In germline, CDR1 is LNHDA, CDR2 SQIVND (reference sequence). The germline V and J ends were trimmed by 7 bases and 1 base, with 13 bases remaining between them. Written as DNA, the CDR3 is TGTGCCAGTACCCCAGACACTTTTAACTATGGCTACACCTTC. It translates to CASTPDTFNYGYTF.

This clone was picked up one time. The chain links TRBV11-3 to TRBJ1-1, with no clear D. This CDR3 has 18 amino acids. In germline, CDR1 is SGHNT, CDR2 YENEEA. V was clipped by 6 bases and J by 1 base, with 24 bases between them. DNA for the CDR3: TGTGCCAGCAGTCCGCGGTCCGAATCTCTCCGACCGAACACTGAAGCTTTCTTT. Translating it yields CASSPRSESLRPNTEAFF.

The table lists this clone with a few counts. The chain couples TRBV11-1 to TRBJ2-7; maybe TRBD2 (5 bases). V was clipped by 0 bases and J by 7 bases, with 10 bases between them. The germline CDR1 and CDR2 sequences are SGHAT and FQDESV (reference sequence). This CDR3 has 13 amino acids. CDR3 protein: CASSLAIQREQYF. The CDR3, as DNA: TGTGCCAGCAGCTTAGCGATCCAGCGGGAGCAGTACTTC. Using reference TRBV11-1 and TRBJ2-7 for the parts outside the CDR3, the full variable domain is EAEVAQSPRYKITEKSQAVAFWCDPISGHATLYWYRQILGQGPELLVQFQDESVVDDSQLPKDRFSAERLKGVDSTLKIQPAELGDSAMYLCASSLAIQREQYFGPGTRLTVT.

V and J are TRBV4-1 and TRBJ1-1; possible D gene TRBD1, 5 bases. The CDR3 sequence is 14 residues long. V shed 3 bases and J shed 4 bases, with 12 bases lying between them. The germline V gene encodes CDR1 MGHRA and CDR2 YSYEKL. CDR3 sequence reads: CASSHPGLATEAFF. The DNA for the CDR3 is TGCGCCAGCAGCCATCCAGGGTTGGCCACTGAAGCTTTCTTT.

The chain has TRBV11-3 and TRBJ2-1, with TRBD1 as a possible D gene (5 bases). V dropped 2 bases and J dropped 8 bases, with 7 bases sitting between them. The CDR3 contains 12 residues. Germline CDR1 SGHNT, CDR2 YENEEA. CDR3 bases: TGTGCCAGCAGCTTACAGGGTCATGAGCAGTTCTTC. It is translated as CASSLQGHEQFF.

The V and J genes are TRBV6-5 and TRBJ1-5; D call uncertain. The CDR3 totals 13 residues. The germline V gene has CDR1 MNHEY and CDR2 SVGAGI. The V end lost 6 bases, the J end lost 0 bases, and 6 bases lay between the germline ends. The CDR3 loop reads CASRRTSNQPQHF. CDR3 nucleotide sequence: TGTGCCAGCAGGAGAACTAGCAATCAGCCCCAGCATTTT.

The chain combines TRBV25-1 with TRBJ1-2; D not certain. The CDR3 length is 13 residues. Germline CDR1 is MGHDK and CDR2 is SYGVNS. Trimming shortened V by 3 bases and J by 8 bases, and 13 bases separated the two germline ends. The CDR3 here is CASSDMQVVGYTF. In nucleotides, the CDR3 is TGTGCCAGCAGTGATATGCAGGTGGTCGGCTACACCTTC.